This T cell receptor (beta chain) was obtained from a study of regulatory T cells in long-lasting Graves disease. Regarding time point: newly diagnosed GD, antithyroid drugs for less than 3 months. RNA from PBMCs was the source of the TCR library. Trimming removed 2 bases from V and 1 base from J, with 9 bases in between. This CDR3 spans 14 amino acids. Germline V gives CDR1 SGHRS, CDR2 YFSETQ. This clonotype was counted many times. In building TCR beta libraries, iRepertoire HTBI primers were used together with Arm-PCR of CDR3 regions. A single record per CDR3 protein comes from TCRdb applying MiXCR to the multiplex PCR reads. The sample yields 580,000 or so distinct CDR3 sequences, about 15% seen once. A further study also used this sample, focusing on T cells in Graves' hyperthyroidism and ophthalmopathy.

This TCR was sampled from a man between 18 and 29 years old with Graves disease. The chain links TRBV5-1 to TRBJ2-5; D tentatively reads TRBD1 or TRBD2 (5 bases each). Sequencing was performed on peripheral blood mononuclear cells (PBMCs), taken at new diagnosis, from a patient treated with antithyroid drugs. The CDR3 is CASSFGTLQETQYF. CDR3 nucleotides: TGCGCCAGCAGCTTCGGGACCCTCCAAGAGACCCAGTACTTC.